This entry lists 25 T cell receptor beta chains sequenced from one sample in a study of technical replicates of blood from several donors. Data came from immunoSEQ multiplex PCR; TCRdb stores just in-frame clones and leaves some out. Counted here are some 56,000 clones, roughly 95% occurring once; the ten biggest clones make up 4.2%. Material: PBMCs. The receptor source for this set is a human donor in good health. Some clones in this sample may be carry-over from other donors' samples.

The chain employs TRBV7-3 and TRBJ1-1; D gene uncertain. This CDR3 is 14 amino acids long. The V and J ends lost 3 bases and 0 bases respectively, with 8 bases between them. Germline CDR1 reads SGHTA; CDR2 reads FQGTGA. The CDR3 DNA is TGTGCCAGCAGCTTCGGAGGAATGAACACTGAAGCTTTCTTT. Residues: CASSFGGMNTEAFF.

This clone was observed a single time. The CDR3 nucleotides read TGCGCCAGCAGCTTGGTGCCTCCGGGAGCTAGCGGGAGGTTCACCTACGAGCAGTACTTC. Its protein is CASSLVPPGASGRFTYEQYF. The chain recombines TRBV5-1 with TRBJ2-7, with 11 bases identical to TRBD2. Germline-derived CDR1 and CDR2 are SGHRS and YFSETQ. The CDR3 runs to 20 residues. Trimming removed 0 bases from V and 2 bases from J; junction bases left unmatched: 16.

The CDR3 loop reads CATSGRSDTEAFF. CDR3 nucleotides: TGTGCCACCTCTGGGAGATCGGACACTGAAGCTTTCTTT. The rearrangement uses TRBV27 and TRBJ1-1; no definite D call. The V and J ends lost 10 bases and 3 bases respectively, with 15 bases between them. Germline V lookup: CDR1 MNHEY, CDR2 SMNVEV (reference sequence). The CDR3 covers 13 residues.

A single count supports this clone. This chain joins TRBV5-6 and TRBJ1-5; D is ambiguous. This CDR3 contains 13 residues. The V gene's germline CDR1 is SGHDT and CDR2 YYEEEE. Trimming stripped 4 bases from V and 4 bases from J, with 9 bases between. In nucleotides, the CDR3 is TGTGCCAGCAGCCTTAATTTAAATCAGCCCCAGCATTTT. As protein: CASSLNLNQPQHF.

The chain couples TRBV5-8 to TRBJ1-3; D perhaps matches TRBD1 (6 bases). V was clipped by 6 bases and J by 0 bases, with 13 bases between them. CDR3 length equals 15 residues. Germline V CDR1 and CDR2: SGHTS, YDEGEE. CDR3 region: CASTFDRSSGNTIYF. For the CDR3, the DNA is TGTGCCAGCACCTTCGACAGGAGCTCTGGAAACACCATATATTTT. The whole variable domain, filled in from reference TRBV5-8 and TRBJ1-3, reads EAGVTQSPTHLIKTRGQQATLRCSPISGHTSVYWYQQALGLGLQFLLWYDEGEERNRGNFPPRFSGRQFPNYSSELNVNALELEDSALYLCASTFDRSSGNTIYFGEGSWLTVV.

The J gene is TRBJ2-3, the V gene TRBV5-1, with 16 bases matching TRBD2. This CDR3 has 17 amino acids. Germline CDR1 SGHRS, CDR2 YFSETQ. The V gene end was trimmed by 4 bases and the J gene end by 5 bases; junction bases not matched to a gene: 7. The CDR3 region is CASSAGTSGRAGDTQYF. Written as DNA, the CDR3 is TGCGCCAGCAGCGCCGGGACTAGCGGGAGGGCCGGAGATACGCAGTATTTT.

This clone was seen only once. The CDR3 DNA reads TGTGCCAGCTCACCATCACTGGTAGAGTTCCAAGAGACCCAGTACTTC. Protein sequence: CASSPSLVEFQETQYF. This chain connects TRBV18 to TRBJ2-5, with unresolved D. V was clipped by 2 bases and J by 1 base, with 14 bases between them. The germline V gene has CDR1 KGHSH and CDR2 LQKENI. The CDR3 is 16 amino acids.

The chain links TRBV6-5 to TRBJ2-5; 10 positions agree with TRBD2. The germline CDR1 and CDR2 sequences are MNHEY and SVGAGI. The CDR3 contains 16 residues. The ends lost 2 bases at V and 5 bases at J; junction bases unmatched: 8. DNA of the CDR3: TGTGCCAGCAGTTACCCAGAGCGGGGGGGCTCGGAGACCCAGTACTTC. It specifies CASSYPERGGSETQYF.

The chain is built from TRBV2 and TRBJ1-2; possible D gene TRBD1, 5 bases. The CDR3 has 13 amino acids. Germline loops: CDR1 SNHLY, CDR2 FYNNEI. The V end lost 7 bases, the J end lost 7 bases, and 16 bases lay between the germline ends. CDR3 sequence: CASKLQVVSGYTF. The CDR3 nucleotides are TGTGCCAGCAAGCTACAGGTTGTCTCTGGCTACACCTTC.

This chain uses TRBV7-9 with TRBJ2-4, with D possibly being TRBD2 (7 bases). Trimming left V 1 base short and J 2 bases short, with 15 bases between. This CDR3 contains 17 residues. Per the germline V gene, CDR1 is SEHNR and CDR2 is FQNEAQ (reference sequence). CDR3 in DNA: TGTGCCAGCAGCTTAGGGGCAGGGGAGGGGACCAAAAACATTCAGTACTTC. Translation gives CASSLGAGEGTKNIQYF.

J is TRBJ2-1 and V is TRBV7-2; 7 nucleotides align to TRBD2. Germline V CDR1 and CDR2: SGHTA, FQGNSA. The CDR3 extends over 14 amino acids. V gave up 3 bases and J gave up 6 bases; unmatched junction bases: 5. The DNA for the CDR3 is TGTGCCAGCAGCTTTTCTGGCGGGGGCAATGAGCAGTTCTTC. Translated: CASSFSGGGNEQFF.

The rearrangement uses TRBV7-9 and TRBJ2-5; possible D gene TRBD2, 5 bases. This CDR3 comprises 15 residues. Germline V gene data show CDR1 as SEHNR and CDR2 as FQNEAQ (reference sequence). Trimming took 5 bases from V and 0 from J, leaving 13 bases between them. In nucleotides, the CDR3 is TGTGCCAGCAGCCCCACCGGCGGGTACCAAGAGACCCAGTACTTC. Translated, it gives CASSPTGGYQETQYF.

CDR3 in DNA: TGTGCCAGCTCATTCATCTCCCGGGAGGATACGCAGTATTTT. Residues: CASSFISREDTQYF. This chain links TRBV18 with TRBJ2-3; weak D call: TRBD2 (6 bases). CDR3 size: 14 residues. In germline, CDR1 is KGHSH, CDR2 LQKENI. The germline V and J ends were trimmed by 5 bases and 6 bases, with 15 bases remaining between them.

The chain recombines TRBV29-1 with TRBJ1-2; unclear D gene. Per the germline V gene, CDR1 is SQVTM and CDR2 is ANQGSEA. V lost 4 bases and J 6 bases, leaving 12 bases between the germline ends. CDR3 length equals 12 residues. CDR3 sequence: CSVVSYGNGYTF. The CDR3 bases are TGCAGCGTTGTATCCTACGGGAATGGCTACACCTTC.

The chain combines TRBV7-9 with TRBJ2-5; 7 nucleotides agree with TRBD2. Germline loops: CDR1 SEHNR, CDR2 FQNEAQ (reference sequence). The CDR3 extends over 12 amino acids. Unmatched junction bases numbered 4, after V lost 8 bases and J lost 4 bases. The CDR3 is CASGGGTETQYF. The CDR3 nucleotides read TGTGCCAGCGGGGGGGGGACAGAGACCCAGTACTTC.

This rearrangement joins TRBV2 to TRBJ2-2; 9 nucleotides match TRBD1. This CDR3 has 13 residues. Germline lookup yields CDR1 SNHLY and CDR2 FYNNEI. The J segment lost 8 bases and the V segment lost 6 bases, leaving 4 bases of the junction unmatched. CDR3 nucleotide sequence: TGTGCCAGCAGGGGACAGGGATCTGGGGAGCTGTTTTTT. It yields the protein CASRGQGSGELFF.

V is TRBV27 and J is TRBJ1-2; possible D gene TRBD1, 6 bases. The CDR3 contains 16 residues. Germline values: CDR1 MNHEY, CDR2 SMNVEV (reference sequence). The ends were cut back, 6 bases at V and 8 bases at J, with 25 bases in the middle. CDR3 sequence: CASSPTRGRQLGGYTF. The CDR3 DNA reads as TGTGCCAGCAGCCCCACCAGGGGTCGGCAGCTTGGGGGCTACACCTTC.

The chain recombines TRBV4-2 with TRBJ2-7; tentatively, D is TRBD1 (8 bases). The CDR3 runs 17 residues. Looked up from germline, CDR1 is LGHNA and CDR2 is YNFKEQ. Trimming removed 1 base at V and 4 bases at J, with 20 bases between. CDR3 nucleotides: TGTGCCAGCAGCCAAGTCCCTAGCGGCAGGGGGCTGTACGAGCAGTACTTC. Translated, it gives CASSQVPSGRGLYEQYF.

CDR3 in DNA: TGTGCCAGCAGCCGACTCCGGCAGGGAACTGAAGCTTTCTTT. Its protein is CASSRLRQGTEAFF. The chain recombines TRBV6-5 with TRBJ1-1, with D perhaps matching TRBD1 (5 bases). Per the germline V gene, CDR1 is MNHEY and CDR2 is SVGAGI. V was trimmed by 6 bases and J by 5 bases, leaving 16 bases between them. The CDR3 is made up of 14 amino acids.

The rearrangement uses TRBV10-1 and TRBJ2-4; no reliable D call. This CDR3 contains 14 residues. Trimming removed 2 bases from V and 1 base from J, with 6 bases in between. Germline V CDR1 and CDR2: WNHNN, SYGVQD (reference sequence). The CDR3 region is CASSEAVAKNIQYF. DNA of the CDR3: TGCGCCAGCAGTGAGGCAGTGGCCAAAAACATTCAGTACTTC.

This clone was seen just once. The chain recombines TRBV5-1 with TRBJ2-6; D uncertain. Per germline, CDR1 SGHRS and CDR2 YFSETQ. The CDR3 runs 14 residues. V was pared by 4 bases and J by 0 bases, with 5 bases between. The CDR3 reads CASSLYSGANVLTF. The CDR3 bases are TGCGCCAGCAGCCTGTACTCTGGGGCCAACGTCCTGACTTTC.

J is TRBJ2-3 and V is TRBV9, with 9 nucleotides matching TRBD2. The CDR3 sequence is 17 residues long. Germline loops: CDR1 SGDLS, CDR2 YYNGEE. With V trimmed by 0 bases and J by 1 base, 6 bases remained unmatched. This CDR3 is CASSVAIVAGGTDTQYF. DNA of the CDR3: TGTGCCAGCAGCGTAGCGATAGTAGCGGGGGGCACAGATACGCAGTATTTT.

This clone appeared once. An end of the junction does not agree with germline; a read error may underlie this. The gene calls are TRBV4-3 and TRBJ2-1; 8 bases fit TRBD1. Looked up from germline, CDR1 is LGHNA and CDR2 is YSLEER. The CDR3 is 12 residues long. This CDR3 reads CASSPDATGVVF. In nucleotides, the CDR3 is TGCGCCAGCAGCCCAGACGCGACAGGGGTGGTCTTC.

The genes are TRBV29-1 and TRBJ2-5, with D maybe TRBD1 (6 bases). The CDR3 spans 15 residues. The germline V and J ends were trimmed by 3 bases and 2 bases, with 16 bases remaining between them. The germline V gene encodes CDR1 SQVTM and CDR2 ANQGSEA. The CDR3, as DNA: TGCAGCGTTGAGTATTTACAGGGACCTCAAGAGACCCAGTACTTC. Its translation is CSVEYLQGPQETQYF.

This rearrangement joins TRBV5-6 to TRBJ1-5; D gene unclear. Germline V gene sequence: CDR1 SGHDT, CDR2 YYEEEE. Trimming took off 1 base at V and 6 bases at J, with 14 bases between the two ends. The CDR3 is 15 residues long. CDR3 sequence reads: CASSLFRERFQPQHF. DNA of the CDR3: TGTGCCAGCAGCTTGTTCCGGGAACGGTTTCAGCCCCAGCATTTT. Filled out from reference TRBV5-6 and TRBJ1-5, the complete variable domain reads DAGVTQSPTHLIKTRGQQVTLRCSPKSGHDTVSWYQQALGQGPQFIFQYYEEEERQRGNFPDRFSGHQFPNYSSELNVNALLLGDSALYLCASSLFRERFQPQHFGDGTRLSIL.